Following are 14 T cell receptor beta chains from one sample sequenced in a study of Graves' ophthalmopathy and Graves' hyperthyroidism. The sequenced template was RNA, covering the TCR beta CDR3 region. Investigators did first-round RT-PCR with HTBI primers, then second-round multiplex PCR. TCRdb called the multiplex PCR reads again in MiXCR, with one record for every CDR3 protein. Among about 620,000 distinct CDR3 sequences, 20% to 25% were seen once, and the ten largest hold approximately 7%. Material for sequencing was peripheral blood. The receptors shown here come from a woman under 30 with stable Graves' hyperthyroidism. Some clones in this sample may be carry-over from other donors' samples.

This chain links TRBV6-1 with TRBJ1-5; D is undetermined. CDR3 length: 11 residues. V lost 3 bases and J 13 bases, leaving 10 bases between the germline ends. Looked up from germline, CDR1 is MNHNS and CDR2 is SASEGT. CDR3 protein: CASSDTPGQHF. The CDR3 nucleotides are TGTGCCAGCAGTGATACCCCGGGACAGCATTTT.

The J gene is TRBJ2-2, the V gene TRBV6-1; 8 nucleotides line up with TRBD1. This CDR3 is 17 amino acids long. Per germline, CDR1 MNHNS and CDR2 SASEGT. The junction had 14 bases not matched to a gene; V was cut back by 7 bases and J by 4 bases. The CDR3 coding sequence is TGTGCCAGCACCTTCTATCAGGGGGCGATAGGCACCGGGGAGCTGTTTTTT. Translating gives CASTFYQGAIGTGELFF.

This clonotype was detected ten times or more. The CDR3 region is CASANRDRSHEAFF. DNA of the CDR3: TGTGCCAGCGCTAACCGGGACAGGTCCCATGAAGCTTTCTTT. This chain links TRBV19 with TRBJ1-1; 8 nucleotides agree with TRBD1. The CDR3 totals 14 residues. J gave up 7 bases and V 9 bases, and 13 bases lay outside the gene matches. Germline lookup yields CDR1 LNHDA and CDR2 SQIVND (reference sequence). Using reference TRBV19 and TRBJ1-1 for the parts outside the CDR3, the full variable domain is DGGITQSPKYLFRKEGQNVTLSCEQNLNHDAMYWYRQDPGQGLRLIYYSQIVNDFQKGDIAEGYSVSREKKESFPLTVTSAQKNPTAFYLCASANRDRSHEAFFGQGTRLTVV.

This clonotype was seen repeatedly, ten times or more. Germline is not matched at one junction end, which may reflect a read error. The chain joins TRBV29-1 to TRBJ2-4, with TRBD1 as a possible D gene (6 bases). The germline V gene encodes CDR1 SQVTM and CDR2 ANQGSEA. The CDR3 is 12 amino acids. Written as DNA, the CDR3 is TGCAGCGCAGGGGCGCCAGGGAACATTAAGTACTTC. This translates into CSAGAPGNIKYF.

On this clonotype itself: At one end, the junction sequence differs from germline, possibly due to a read error. V is TRBV6-1 and J is TRBJ2-5; D perhaps matches TRBD1 (5 bases). The CDR3 is 14 residues long. In germline, CDR1 is MNHNS, CDR2 SASEGT. The CDR3 reads CANSEGRGTGTQYF. The DNA for the CDR3 is TGTGCCAACAGTGAAGGAAGGGGTACGGGGACCCAGTACTTC.

On this clonotype: A read error may account for a junction end that differs from germline. CDR3 amino acids: CASNEASGKGSPLHF. The DNA of the CDR3 is TGTGCCAGCAATGAAGCCTCAGGGAAAGGTTCACCCCTCCACTTT. The chain is built from TRBV2 and TRBJ1-6; possible D gene TRBD1, 5 bases. The V gene's germline CDR1 is SNHLY and CDR2 FYNNEI. The CDR3 is 15 residues long.

This clonotype was seen only a few times. The rearrangement joins TRBV3-1 to TRBJ1-2, with no clear D. CDR3 length: 15 amino acids. Germline lookup yields CDR1 LGHDT and CDR2 YNNKEL (reference sequence). The V and J ends lost 1 base and 4 bases respectively, with 13 bases between them. CDR3 DNA sequence: TGTGCCAGCAGCCAAGTAAATCTGGGGTTCTATGGCTACACCTTC. As protein: CASSQVNLGFYGYTF.

This clonotype was seen more than once but under ten times. The gene calls are TRBV27 and TRBJ2-2, with 8 bases that match TRBD1. Germline loops: CDR1 MNHEY, CDR2 SMNVEV (reference sequence). With V trimmed by 0 bases and J by 4 bases, 10 bases remained unmatched. This CDR3 comprises 18 residues. CDR3: CASSLSSTGGRVTGELFF. The CDR3 nucleotides are TGTGCCAGCAGTTTATCGTCAACAGGGGGTCGCGTCACCGGGGAGCTGTTTTTT.

J is TRBJ1-1 and V is TRBV12-3 or TRBV12-4, with D perhaps matching TRBD1 (5 bases). The CDR3 contains 11 residues. V shed 3 bases and J shed 11 bases, with 10 bases lying between them. The CDR3 sequence is CASSLGVWAFF. The CDR3 bases are TGTGCCAGCAGTTTGGGGGTTTGGGCTTTCTTT.

The chain carries TRBV27 and TRBJ1-5; 11 bases agree with TRBD1. The CDR3 has 15 amino acids. CDR1 MNHEY and CDR2 SMNVEV come from the germline V gene (reference sequence). With 6 bases clipped from V and 7 bases from J, the junction kept 8 bases outside the gene matches. CDR3 coding DNA: TGTGCCAGCAGGGGACAGGGGGGGGTTGAACAGCCCCAGCATTTT. This codes for CASRGQGGVEQPQHF.

The sample holds many counts of this clonotype. The rearrangement links TRBV27 to TRBJ2-7, with 7 bases fitting TRBD1. V trimming: 5 bases; J trimming: 8 bases; junction bases outside the gene matches: 21. There are 17 residues in the CDR3. Germline V gives CDR1 MNHEY, CDR2 SMNVEV (reference sequence). The CDR3 nucleotides read TGTGCCAGCAGTCCCCTCCGGGACAGTCTCGCCCTAGTTAAGCAGTACTTC. As protein: CASSPLRDSLALVKQYF.

The sample holds many counts of this clonotype. The V call is TRBV9, the J call TRBJ1-1, with D maybe TRBD1 (6 bases). Trimming pared 0 bases from V and 4 bases from J, leaving 13 bases between. This CDR3 has 15 amino acids. CDR1 is SGDLS and CDR2 is YYNGEE in the germline V gene. CDR3 in DNA: TGTGCCAGCAGCGTAGGATCTAACAGGGCCACTGAAGCTTTCTTT. Its protein product is CASSVGSNRATEAFF.

The CDR3 sequence is CASSQVVGREQTQYF. CDR3 DNA: TGTGCCAGCAGCCAAGTGGTCGGCAGGGAGCAGACCCAGTACTTC. The chain employs TRBV3-1 and TRBJ2-5; D tentatively reads TRBD1 or TRBD2 (5 bases each). V lost 1 base and J lost 6, with 15 bases in between. Per germline, CDR1 LGHDT and CDR2 YNNKEL (reference sequence). This CDR3 comprises 15 residues.

This clonotype was found many times. This may be a read error, as it is one base from a much larger clone. This chain joins TRBV6-1 and TRBJ1-1; D uncertain. CDR1 MNHNS and CDR2 SASEGT come from the germline V gene. There are 13 residues in the CDR3. CDR3 amino acids: CASRTTVGTEASF. The CDR3, as DNA: TGTGCCAGCAGAACGACTGTTGGCACTGAAGCTTCCTTT.